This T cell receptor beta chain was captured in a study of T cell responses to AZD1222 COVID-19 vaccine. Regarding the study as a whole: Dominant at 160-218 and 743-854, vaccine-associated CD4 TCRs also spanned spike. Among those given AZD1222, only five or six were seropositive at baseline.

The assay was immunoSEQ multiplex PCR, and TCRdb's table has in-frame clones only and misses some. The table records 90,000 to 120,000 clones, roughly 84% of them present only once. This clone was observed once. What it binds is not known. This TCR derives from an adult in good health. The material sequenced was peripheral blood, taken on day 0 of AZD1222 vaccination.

CDR3 amino acids: CASSFVAGVTTLAKNIQYF. The CDR3 DNA follows: TGTGCCAGCAGCTTTGTGGCCGGGGTGACAACACTAGCCAAAAACATTCAGTACTTC. The chain links TRBV7-8 to TRBJ2-4; TRBD2 might be the D (5 bases). Germline V gene data show CDR1 as SGHVS and CDR2 as FQNEAQ. The CDR3 consists of 19 residues. V was shortened by 3 bases and J by 0 bases, with 21 bases between the two germline ends.